This T cell receptor beta chain was sequenced during a study of blood T cell repertoires in COVID-19. Study information: Samples taken during acute and convalescent COVID-19 were collected in the United States, Italy and Spain. T cells, B-cell-depleted T cells, or PBMCs supplied cDNA or gDNA.

This clone was seen a single time. Per the original data handling: By means of reference gene primer amplification, nucleated cell counts were estimated. Generated by immunoSEQ multiplex PCR, the TCRdb table keeps only in-frame clones and is missing some. V and J calls and clone size follow that table, whereas D and trimming were derived from the DNA. The sample consists of about 210,000 clones, roughly four fifths of them appearing once. The CDR3 totals 15 residues. Germline CDR1 reads SGDLS; CDR2 reads YYNGEE. V gave up 1 base and J gave up 6 bases; unmatched junction bases: 2. The chain combines TRBV9 with TRBJ2-1, with 12 nucleotides matching TRBD1. The sequence was obtained from a woman in her thirties or forties with acute or convalescent COVID-19. The sample comprised peripheral blood. The CDR3 DNA is TGTGCCAGCAGCGTATGGGACAGGGGGCTCAATGAGCAGTTCTTC. Translation: CASSVWDRGLNEQFF.